This T cell receptor beta chain comes out of a study of blood T cell repertoires in COVID-19. As for the study in general: Both acute and convalescent COVID-19 samples were obtained from the United States, Italy and Spain.

The age range of participants was roughly 18 to 90 years, with residence in under 25 US areas. Clinical histories supplied by participants themselves formed the basis of cohort assignment. Exposed study participants had met a COVID-19 case within 2 weeks before entry. The table came from immunoSEQ multiplex PCR; TCRdb's copy has only in-frame clones and leaves some out. The repertoire holds 220,000 or so clones, nearly 90% seen once, with about 15% in the top ten. The sequence came from a man aged 25 to 40 who had been exposed to COVID-19. Sequencing was done on a sample of PBMCs or T cells enriched from blood (not recorded which).

CDR3 coding DNA: TGTGCCAGCAGCTGGGGCTTGGGACAGGCTGCTAACTATGGCTACACCTTC. Its translation is CASSWGLGQAANYGYTF. The chain recombines TRBV5-6 with TRBJ1-2; 8 bases agree with TRBD1. Germline V lookup: CDR1 SGHDT, CDR2 YYEEEE. The V segment lost 3 bases and the J segment 0 bases; nucleotides outside the gene matches: 10. The CDR3 has 17 residues.